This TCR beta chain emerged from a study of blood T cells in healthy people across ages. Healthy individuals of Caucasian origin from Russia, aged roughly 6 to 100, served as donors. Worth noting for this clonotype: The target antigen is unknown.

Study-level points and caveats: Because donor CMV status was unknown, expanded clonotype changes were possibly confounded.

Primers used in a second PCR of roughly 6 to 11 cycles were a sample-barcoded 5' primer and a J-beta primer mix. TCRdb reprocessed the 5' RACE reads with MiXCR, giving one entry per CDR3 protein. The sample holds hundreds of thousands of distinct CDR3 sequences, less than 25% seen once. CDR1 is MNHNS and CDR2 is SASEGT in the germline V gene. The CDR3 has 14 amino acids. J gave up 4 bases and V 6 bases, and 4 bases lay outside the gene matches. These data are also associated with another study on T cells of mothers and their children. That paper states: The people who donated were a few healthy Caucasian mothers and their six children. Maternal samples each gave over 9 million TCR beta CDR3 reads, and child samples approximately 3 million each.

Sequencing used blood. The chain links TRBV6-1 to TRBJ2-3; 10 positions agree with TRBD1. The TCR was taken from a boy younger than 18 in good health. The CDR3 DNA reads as TGTGCCAGCAGCGACAGGGGGCTGGCAGATACGCAGTATTTT. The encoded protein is CASSDRGLADTQYF.